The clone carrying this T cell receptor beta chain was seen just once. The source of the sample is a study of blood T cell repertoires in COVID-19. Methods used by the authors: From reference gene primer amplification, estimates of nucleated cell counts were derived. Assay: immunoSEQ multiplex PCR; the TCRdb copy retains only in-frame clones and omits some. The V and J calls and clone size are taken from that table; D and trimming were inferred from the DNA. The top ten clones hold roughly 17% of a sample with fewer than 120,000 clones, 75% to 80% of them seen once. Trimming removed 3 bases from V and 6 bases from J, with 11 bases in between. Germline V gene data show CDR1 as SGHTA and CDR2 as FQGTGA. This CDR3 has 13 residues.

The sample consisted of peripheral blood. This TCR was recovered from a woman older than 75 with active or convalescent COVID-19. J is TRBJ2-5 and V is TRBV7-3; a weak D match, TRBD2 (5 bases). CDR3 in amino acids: CASSLGPGKTQYF. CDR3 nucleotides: TGTGCCAGCAGCTTGGGTCCGGGAAAGACCCAGTACTTC.